This T cell receptor (beta chain) was captured by sequencing in a study of neurological immune-mediated disorders. The CDR3 contains 18 residues. V lost 0 bases and J lost 2; bases outside the gene matches: 7. In germline, CDR1 is SGHTA, CDR2 FQGNSA. The method for making cDNA was 5'RACE, and it used 10-nucleotide random UMIs. Using its own MiXCR run on the 5' RACE reads, TCRdb lists one record per CDR3 protein. The sample yields 50,000 to 75,000 distinct CDR3 sequences, about 12% seen once. This clonotype was picked up many times. PBMCs numbering 2 million and stored at -80 C yielded the unsorted libraries.

The receptor's source is an older woman with HTLV-1-associated myelopathy (HAM/TSP). Sequenced: PBMCs. This rearrangement joins TRBV7-2 to TRBJ2-3; TRBD2 aligns across 11 bases. The CDR3 here is CASSLALVAGGPTDTQYF. CDR3 in DNA: TGTGCCAGCAGCTTAGCGTTGGTAGCGGGAGGGCCCACAGATACGCAGTATTTT.